The text below deals with one T cell receptor (beta chain). This sample was taken from a study of blood T cells in healthy people across ages. CDR1 is LGHNA, CDR2 YNFKEQ, per germline. Germline trimming cut 5 bases from V and 5 bases from J; bases unmatched to any gene: 10. The CDR3 totals 15 residues. Each donor had around 11 milliliters of peripheral blood drawn. The use of a sample-barcoded 5' primer and a J-beta primer mix characterized a second PCR of roughly 7 to 12 cycles. Template switching added a 12-random-nucleotide identifier to every cDNA molecule. Using its own MiXCR run on the 5' RACE reads, TCRdb lists one record per CDR3 protein. The data show about 570,000 distinct CDR3 sequences, 27% seen once.

V usage is TRBV4-2 and J usage is TRBJ2-5; 8 positions agree with TRBD2. The sequencing input was blood. This sequence was found in a woman aged 70-85 years in good health. The CDR3 bases are TGTGCCAGCAGCTCATCCCGGGGGGGCTGGGAGACCCAGTACTTC. This encodes CASSSSRGGWETQYF.